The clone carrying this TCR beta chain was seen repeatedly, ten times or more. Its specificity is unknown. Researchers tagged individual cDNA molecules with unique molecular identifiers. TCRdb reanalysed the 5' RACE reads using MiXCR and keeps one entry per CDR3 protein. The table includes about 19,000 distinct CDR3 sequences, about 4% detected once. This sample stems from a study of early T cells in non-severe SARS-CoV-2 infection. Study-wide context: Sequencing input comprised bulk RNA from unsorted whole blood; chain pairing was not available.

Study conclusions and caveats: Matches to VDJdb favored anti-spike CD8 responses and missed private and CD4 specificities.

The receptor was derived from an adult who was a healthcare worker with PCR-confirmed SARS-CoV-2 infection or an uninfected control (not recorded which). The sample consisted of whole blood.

CDR3 residues: CASSGSPYNEQFF. Here the CDR3 DNA reads TGTGCCAGCAGTGGGAGCCCTTACAATGAGCAGTTCTTC. V and J are TRBV6-4 and TRBJ2-1; unclear D gene. Trimming took off 4 bases at V and 4 bases at J, with 8 bases between the two ends. Germline V gene data show CDR1 as MRHNA and CDR2 as SNTAGT. The CDR3 extends over 13 amino acids.